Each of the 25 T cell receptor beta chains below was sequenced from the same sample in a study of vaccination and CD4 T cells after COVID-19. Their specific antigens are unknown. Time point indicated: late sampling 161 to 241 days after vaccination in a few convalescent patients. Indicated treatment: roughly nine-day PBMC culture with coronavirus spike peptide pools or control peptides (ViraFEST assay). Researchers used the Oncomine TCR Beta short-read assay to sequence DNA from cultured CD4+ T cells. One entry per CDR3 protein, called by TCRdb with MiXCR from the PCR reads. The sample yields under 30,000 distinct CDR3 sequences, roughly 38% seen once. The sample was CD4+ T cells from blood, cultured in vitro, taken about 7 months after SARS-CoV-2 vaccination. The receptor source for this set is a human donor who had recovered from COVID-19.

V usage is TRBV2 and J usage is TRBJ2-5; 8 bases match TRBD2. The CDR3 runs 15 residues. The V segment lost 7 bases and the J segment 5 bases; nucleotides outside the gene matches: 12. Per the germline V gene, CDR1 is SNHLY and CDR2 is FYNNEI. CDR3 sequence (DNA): TGTGCCAGCACCCCATTGAGCGGGAGTGGGGAGACCCAGTACTTC. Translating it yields CASTPLSGSGETQYF.

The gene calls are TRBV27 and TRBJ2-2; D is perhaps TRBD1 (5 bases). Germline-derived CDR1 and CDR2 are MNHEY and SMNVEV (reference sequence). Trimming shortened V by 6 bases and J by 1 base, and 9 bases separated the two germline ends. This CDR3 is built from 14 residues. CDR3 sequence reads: CASRGLGNTGELFF. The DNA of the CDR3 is TGTGCCAGCAGGGGGCTGGGGAACACCGGGGAGCTGTTTTTT.

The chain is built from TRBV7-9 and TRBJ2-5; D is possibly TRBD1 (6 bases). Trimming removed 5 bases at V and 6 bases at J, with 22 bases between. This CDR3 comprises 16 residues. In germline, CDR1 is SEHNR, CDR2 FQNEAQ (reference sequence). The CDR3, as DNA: TGTGCCAGCAGCACACTTGCGGTCCGGGACAAAAAGACCCAGTACTTC. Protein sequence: CASSTLAVRDKKTQYF. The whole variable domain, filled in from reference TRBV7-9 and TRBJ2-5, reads DTGVSQNPRHKITKRGQNVTFRCDPISEHNRLYWYRQTLGQGPEFLTYFQNEAQLEKSRLLSDRFSAERPKGSFSTLEIQRTEQGDSAMYLCASSTLAVRDKKTQYFGPGTRLLVL.

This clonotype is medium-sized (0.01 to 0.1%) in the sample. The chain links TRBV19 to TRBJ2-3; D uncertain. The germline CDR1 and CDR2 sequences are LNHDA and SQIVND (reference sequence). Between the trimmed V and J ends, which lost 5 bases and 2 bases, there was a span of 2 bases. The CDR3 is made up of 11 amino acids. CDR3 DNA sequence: TGTGCCAGTAGTCACACAGATACGCAGTATTTT. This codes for CASSHTDTQYF.

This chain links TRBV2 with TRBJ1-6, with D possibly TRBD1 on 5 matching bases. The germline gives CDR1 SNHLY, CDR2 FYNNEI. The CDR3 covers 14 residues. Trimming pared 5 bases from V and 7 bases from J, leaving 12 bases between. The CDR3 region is CASSQRGTNSPLHF. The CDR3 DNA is TGTGCCAGCAGTCAGAGGGGCACCAATTCACCCCTCCACTTT.

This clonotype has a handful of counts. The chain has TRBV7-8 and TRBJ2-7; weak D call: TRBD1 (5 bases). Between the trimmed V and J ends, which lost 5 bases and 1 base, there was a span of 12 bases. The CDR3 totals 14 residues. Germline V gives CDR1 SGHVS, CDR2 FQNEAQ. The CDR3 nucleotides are TGTGCCAGCAGCGCCAGGGATAGATCCTACGAGCAGTACTTC. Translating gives CASSARDRSYEQYF.

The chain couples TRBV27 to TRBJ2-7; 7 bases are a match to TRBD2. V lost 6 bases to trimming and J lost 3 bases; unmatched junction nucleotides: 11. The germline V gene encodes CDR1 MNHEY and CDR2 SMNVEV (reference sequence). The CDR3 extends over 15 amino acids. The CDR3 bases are TGTGCCAGCAGAAGAGCGGGGCCCTCCGACTACGAGCAGTACTTC. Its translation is CASRRAGPSDYEQYF.

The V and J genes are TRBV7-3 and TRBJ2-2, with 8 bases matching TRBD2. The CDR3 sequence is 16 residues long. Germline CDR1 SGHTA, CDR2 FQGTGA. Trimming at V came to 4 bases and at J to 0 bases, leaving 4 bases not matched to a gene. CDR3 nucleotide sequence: TGTGCCAGCAGCTCCGGGACTAGGGCGAACACCGGGGAGCTGTTTTTT. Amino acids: CASSSGTRANTGELFF.

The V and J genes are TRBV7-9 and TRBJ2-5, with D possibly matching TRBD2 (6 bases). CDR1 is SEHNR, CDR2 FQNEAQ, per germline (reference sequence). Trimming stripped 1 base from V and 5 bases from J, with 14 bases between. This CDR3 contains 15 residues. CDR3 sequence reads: CASSLELAWGETQYF. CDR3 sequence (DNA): TGTGCCAGCAGCTTAGAACTAGCATGGGGGGAGACCCAGTACTTC.

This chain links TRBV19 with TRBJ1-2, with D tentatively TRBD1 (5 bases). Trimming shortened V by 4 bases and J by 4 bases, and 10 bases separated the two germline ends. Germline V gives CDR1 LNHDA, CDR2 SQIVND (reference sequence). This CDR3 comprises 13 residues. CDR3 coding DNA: TGTGCCAGTAGTACCCGGGACGGCTATGGCTACACCTTC. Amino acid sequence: CASSTRDGYGYTF.

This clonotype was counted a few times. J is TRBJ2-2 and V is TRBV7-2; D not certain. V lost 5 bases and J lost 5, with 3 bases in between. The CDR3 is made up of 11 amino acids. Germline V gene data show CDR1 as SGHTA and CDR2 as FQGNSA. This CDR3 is CASSKTGELFF. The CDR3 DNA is TGTGCCAGCAGCAAAACCGGGGAGCTGTTTTTT.

The CDR3 reads CASPPVQGQGSPGGYEQYF. The DNA of the CDR3 is TGTGCCAGCCCGCCGGTTCAAGGACAGGGAAGCCCAGGGGGCTACGAGCAGTACTTC. V is TRBV2 and J is TRBJ2-7; 8 nucleotides agree with TRBD1. J lost 3 bases, V lost 8 bases, and 24 bases had no gene match. This CDR3 is 19 amino acids long. In germline, CDR1 is SNHLY, CDR2 FYNNEI.

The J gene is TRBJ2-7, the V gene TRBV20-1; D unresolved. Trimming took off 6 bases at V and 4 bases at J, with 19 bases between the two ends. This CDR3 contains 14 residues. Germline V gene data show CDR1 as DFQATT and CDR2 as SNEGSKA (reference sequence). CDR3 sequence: CSATESSLSYEQYF. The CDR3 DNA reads TGCAGTGCGACCGAGAGCTCTCTCTCTTACGAGCAGTACTTC.

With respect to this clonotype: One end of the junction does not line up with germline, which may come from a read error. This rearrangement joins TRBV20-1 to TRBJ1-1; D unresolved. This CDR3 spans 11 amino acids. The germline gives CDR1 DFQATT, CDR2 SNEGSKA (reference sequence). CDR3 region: CSATENAEAFF. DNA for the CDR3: TGCAGTGCTACGGAGAACGCTGAAGCTTTCTTT.

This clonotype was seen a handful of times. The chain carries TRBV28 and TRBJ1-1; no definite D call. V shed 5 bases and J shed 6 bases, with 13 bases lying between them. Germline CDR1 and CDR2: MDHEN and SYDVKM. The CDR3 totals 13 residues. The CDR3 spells CASSPALGPEAFF. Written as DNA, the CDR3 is TGTGCCAGCAGTCCCGCCCTTGGGCCTGAAGCTTTCTTT.

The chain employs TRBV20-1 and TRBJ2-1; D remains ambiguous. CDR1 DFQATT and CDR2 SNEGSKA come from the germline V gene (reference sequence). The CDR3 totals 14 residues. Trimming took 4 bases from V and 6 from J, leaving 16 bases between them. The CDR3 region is CSANRQVQFNEQFF. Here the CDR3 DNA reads TGCAGTGCTAATCGTCAGGTACAATTCAATGAGCAGTTCTTC.

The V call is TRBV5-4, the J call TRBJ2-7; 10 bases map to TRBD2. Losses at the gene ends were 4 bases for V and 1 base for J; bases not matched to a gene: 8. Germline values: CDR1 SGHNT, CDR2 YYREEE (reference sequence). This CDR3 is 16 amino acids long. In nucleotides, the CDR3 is TGTGCCAGCAGCCCGCGCCTAGCGGGAGTTTCCTACGAGCAGTACTTC. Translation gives CASSPRLAGVSYEQYF. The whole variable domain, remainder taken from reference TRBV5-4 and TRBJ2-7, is ETGVTQSPTHLIKTRGQQVTLRCSSQSGHNTVSWYQQALGQGPQFIFQYYREEENGRGNFPPRFSGLQFPNYSSELNVNALELDDSALYLCASSPRLAGVSYEQYFGPGTRLTVT.

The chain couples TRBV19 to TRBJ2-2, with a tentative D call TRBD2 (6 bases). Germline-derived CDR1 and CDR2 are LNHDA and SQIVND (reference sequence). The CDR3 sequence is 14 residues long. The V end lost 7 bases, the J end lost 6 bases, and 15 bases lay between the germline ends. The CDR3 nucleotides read TGTGCCAGTAAGAGCGGGCCGGGCGCCGGGGAGCTGTTTTTT. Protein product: CASKSGPGAGELFF.

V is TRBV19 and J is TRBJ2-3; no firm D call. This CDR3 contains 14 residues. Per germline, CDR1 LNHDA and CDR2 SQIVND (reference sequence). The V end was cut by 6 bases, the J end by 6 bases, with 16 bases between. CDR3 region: CASRTAQPWDTQYF. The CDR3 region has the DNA TGTGCCAGTAGAACGGCCCAGCCTTGGGATACGCAGTATTTT.

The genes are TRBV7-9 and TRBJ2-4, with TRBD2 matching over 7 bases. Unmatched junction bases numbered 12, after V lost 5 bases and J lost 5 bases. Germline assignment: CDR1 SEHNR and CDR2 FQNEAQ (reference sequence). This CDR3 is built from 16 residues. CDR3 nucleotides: TGTGCCAGCAGCCCCGCGACTAGCTGGGGCCAAAACATTCAGTACTTC. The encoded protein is CASSPATSWGQNIQYF.

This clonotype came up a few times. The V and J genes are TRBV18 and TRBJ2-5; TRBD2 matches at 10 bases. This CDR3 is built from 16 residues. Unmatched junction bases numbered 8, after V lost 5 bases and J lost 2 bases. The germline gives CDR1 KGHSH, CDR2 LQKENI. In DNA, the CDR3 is TGTGCCAGCTCATCAACTAGCGGGGCACTGCAAGAGACCCAGTACTTC. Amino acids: CASSSTSGALQETQYF.

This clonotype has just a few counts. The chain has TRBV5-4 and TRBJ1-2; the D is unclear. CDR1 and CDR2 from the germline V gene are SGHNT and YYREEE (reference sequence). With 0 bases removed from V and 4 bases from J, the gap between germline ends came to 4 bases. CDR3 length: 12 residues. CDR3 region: CASSLGVYGYTF. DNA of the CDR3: TGTGCCAGCAGCTTGGGGGTCTATGGCTACACCTTC.

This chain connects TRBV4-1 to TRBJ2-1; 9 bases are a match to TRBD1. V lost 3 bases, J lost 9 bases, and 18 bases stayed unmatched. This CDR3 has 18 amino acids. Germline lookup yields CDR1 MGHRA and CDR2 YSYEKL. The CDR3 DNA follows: TGCGCCAGCAGCCACTACCCGTCCGGGACAGGGTCAGCAGGTGAGCAGTTCTTC. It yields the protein CASSHYPSGTGSAGEQFF.

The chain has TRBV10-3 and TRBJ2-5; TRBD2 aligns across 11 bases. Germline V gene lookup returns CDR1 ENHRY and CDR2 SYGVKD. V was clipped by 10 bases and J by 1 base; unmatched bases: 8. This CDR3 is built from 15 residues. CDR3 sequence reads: CATTQTSGVQETQYF. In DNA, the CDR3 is TGTGCCACCACTCAGACTAGCGGGGTCCAAGAGACCCAGTACTTC.

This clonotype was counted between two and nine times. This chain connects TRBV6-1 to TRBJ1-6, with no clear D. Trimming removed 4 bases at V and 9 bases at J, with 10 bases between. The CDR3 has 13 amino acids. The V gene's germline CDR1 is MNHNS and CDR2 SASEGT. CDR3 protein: CASSVSGGSPLHF. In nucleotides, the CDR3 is TGTGCCAGCAGTGTATCAGGTGGTTCACCCCTCCACTTT.